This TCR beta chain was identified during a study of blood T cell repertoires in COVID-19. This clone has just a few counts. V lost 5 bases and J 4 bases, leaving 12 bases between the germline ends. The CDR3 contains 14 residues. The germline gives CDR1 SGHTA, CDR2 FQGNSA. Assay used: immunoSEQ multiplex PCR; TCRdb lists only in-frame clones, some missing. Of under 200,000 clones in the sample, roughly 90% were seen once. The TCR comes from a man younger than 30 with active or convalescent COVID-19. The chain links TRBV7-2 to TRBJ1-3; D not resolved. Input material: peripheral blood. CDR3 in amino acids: CASSLDKVGNTIYF. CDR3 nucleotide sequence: TGTGCCAGCAGCCTCGACAAGGTGGGAAACACCATATATTTT.